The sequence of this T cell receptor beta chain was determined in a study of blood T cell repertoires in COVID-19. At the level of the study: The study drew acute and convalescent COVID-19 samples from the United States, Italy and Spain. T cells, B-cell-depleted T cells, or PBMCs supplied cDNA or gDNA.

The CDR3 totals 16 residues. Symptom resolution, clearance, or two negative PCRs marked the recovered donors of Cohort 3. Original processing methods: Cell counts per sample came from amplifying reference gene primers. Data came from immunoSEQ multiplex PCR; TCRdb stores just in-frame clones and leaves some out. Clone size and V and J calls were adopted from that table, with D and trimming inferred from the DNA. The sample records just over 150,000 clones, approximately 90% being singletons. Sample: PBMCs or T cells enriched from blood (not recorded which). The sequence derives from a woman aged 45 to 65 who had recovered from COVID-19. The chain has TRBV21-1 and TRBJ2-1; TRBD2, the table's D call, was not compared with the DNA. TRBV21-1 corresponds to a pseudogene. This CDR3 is CASSTLRGTRGNEQFF. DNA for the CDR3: TGTGCCAGCAGCACACTCAGGGGGACTAGGGGCAATGAGCAGTTCTTC.